The clone carrying this TCR beta chain has a handful of counts. This specimen belongs to a study of OX40 agonist ivuxolimab in advanced cancers. Drawing of blood for sampling happened at baseline, at cycle 4 day 1, and at cycle 7 day 1. Produced via immunoSEQ multiplex PCR; TCRdb's table is partial and in-frame only. The sample shows more than 60,000 clones, about 89% of them seen only once. In germline, CDR1 is MDHEN, CDR2 SYDVKM. V was pared by 5 bases and J by 8 bases, with 10 bases of the junction left unmatched. The CDR3 is 15 amino acids. The rearrangement links TRBV28 to TRBJ1-4; TRBD1 agrees at 8 bases. The material was CD4+ or CD8+ T cells sorted from blood, obtained in a trial of the OX40 agonist ivuxolimab. The TCR originated in an adult with an advanced solid tumor such as melanoma, head and neck, liver or kidney cancer. The chain's CDR3 is CASSLTGGREEKLFF. CDR3 coding DNA: TGTGCCAGCAGTCTCACAGGGGGGAGGGAGGAAAAACTGTTTTTT.